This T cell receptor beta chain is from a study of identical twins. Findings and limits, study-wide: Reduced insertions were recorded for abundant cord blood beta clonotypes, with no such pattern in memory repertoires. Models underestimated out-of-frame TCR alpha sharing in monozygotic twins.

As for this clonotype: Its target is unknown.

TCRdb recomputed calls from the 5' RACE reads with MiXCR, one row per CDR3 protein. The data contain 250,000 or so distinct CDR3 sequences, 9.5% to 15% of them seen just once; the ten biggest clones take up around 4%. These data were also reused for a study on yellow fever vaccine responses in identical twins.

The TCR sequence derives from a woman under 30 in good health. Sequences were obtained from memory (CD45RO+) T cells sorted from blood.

The DNA of the CDR3 is TGTGCCAGCAGCCCGGGCGATAATTCACCCCTCCACTTT. It is translated as CASSPGDNSPLHF. The gene calls are TRBV5-6 and TRBJ1-6; D gene uncertain. Germline loops: CDR1 SGHDT, CDR2 YYEEEE. Trimming took 4 bases from V and 5 from J, leaving 7 bases between them. CDR3 length: 13 residues.